This T cell receptor beta chain was sequenced for a study of shared clonotypes between healthy human individuals. Study as a whole: Each donor's CD8 memory used one plate, CD8 naive two, each CD4 subset three.

There are 14 residues in the CDR3. From germline, CDR1 is SGHRS and CDR2 YFSETQ. The V and J ends lost 0 bases and 3 bases respectively, with 9 bases between them. Only in-frame clones appear in the TCRdb table, and some are missing; sequencing was by immunoSEQ multiplex PCR. The repertoire has about 2 million clones, 95% of them found once; the top ten carry roughly 0.13%. The clonotype was recovered from a man between 18 and 29 years old in good health. The sequencing sample was made of naive CD4+ T cells sorted from blood. Subset specified: CD45RA+ positively selected. This chain links TRBV5-1 with TRBJ1-2, with no clear D. The CDR3 DNA follows: TGCGCCAGCAGCTTGGGGCCGGCCGACTATGGCTACACCTTC. Amino acids: CASSLGPADYGYTF.